The sequence of this TCR beta chain was determined in a study of early T cells in non-severe SARS-CoV-2 infection. Unique molecular identifiers were affixed to single, distinct cDNA molecules. TCRdb reanalysed the 5' RACE reads using MiXCR and keeps one entry per CDR3 protein. The data show approximately 73,000 distinct CDR3 sequences, around 11% seen once. Trimming pared 4 bases from V and 7 bases from J, leaving 14 bases between. Per germline, CDR1 MNHEY and CDR2 SVGEGT. The CDR3 has 13 amino acids. Sequenced sample: whole blood. The V and J genes are TRBV6-2 or TRBV6-3 and TRBJ2-7; D possibly uses TRBD1 or TRBD2 (5 bases each). The sequence came from an adult who was a healthcare worker with PCR-confirmed SARS-CoV-2 infection or an uninfected control (not recorded which). The CDR3 DNA follows: TGTGCCAGCAGTTTCCAGGGCCGGGGAGAGCAGTACTTC. This gives the protein CASSFQGRGEQYF.